This record covers a single TCR beta chain. Its antigen is currently unknown. A universal primer site arose from template switching, and cDNA bore unique molecular identifiers. TCRdb independently ran MiXCR on the 5' RACE reads; one entry per CDR3 protein. The sample includes around 1.7 million distinct CDR3 sequences, under 35% seen only once; the top ten take around 0.25%. The sample comes from a study of identical twins. Study-wide results and limits: Invariant populations such as MAIT and iNKT cells could partly muddle zero-insertion analyses.

This TCR derives from a newborn girl in good health. The source material was cord blood.

The CDR3 reads CASSPSGGYNEQYF. The CDR3 DNA is TGTGCCAGCAGTCCCTCGGGGGGATACAATGAGCAGTACTTC. The chain uses TRBV28 and TRBJ2-1, with 7 bases fitting TRBD2. Judging by the DNA end, TRBJ2-7 fits better; the J call may be wrong. CDR3 length equals 14 residues. Looked up from germline, CDR1 is MDHEN and CDR2 is SYDVKM.